This T cell receptor beta chain was retrieved from a study of blood T cell repertoires in COVID-19. Turning to the study itself: Italy, Spain and the United States were the sources of the convalescent and acute COVID-19 samples.

Sequencing was performed with immunoSEQ multiplex PCR; in TCRdb, only in-frame clones are kept and a portion is missing. The sample lists about 300,000 clones; just under 90% were seen once. The CDR3 is made up of 16 amino acids. Germline CDR1 and CDR2: KGHSH and LQKENI. V shed 4 bases, J shed 6 bases, and the junction held 12 bases outside the gene matches. The TCR comes from a woman aged 45 to 65 who had been exposed to COVID-19. This chain links TRBV18 with TRBJ1-2; 9 bases line up with TRBD1. Source material: PBMCs or T cells enriched from blood (not recorded which). The CDR3 bases are TGTGCCAGCTCACAAGGGATGGGACAGGGAGCGAATGGCTACACCTTC. Its protein is CASSQGMGQGANGYTF.